The 27 T cell receptor beta chains in this list originate from one sample, sequenced in a study of patients and donors after allogeneic stem cell transplantation. TCRdb fed the RT-PCR reads into MiXCR, producing one record per CDR3 protein. The data contain about 960,000 distinct CDR3 sequences, 18% of them singletons. The specimen sequenced was blood, either unsorted or a sorted T cell fraction (not recorded which). These receptors originate from a human donor who was either an allogeneic HSCT recipient or a stem cell or donor lymphocyte infusion donor (not recorded which). It is not recorded whose cells these are; they may come from a transplant donor.

The V and J genes are TRBV5-1 and TRBJ2-1; D is unresolved. From germline, CDR1 is SGHRS and CDR2 YFSETQ. V lost 4 bases to trimming and J lost 8 bases, with 16 bases between them. This CDR3 has 14 residues. The CDR3 is CASSPLSRVDEQFF. The CDR3, as DNA: TGCGCCAGCAGCCCTCTGTCTAGGGTGGATGAGCAGTTCTTC.

This clonotype was picked up a small number of times. The chain combines TRBV5-1 with TRBJ2-3; 7 nucleotides line up with TRBD1. V lost 2 bases to trimming and J lost 3 bases; unmatched junction nucleotides: 3. Germline V lookup: CDR1 SGHRS, CDR2 YFSETQ. The CDR3 spans 14 residues. CDR3 sequence reads: CASSFRRGTDTQYF. The CDR3 region has the DNA TGCGCCAGCAGCTTTCGCAGGGGGACAGATACGCAGTATTTT.

This clonotype was seen a few times. This chain joins TRBV7-8 and TRBJ2-7; D possibly matches TRBD1 or TRBD2 (6 bases each). This CDR3 has 15 amino acids. Trimming cost V 5 bases and J 0 bases, with 14 bases left between them. Germline V gene sequence: CDR1 SGHVS, CDR2 FQNEAQ. CDR3 sequence reads: CASSGGGRYSYEQYF. CDR3 in DNA: TGTGCCAGCAGCGGAGGGGGTCGGTACTCCTACGAGCAGTACTTC.

The chain couples TRBV10-3 to TRBJ2-2, with D perhaps TRBD2 (6 bases). Germline CDR1 ENHRY, CDR2 SYGVKD. The CDR3 has 16 residues. Trimming took 0 bases from V and 1 from J, leaving 9 bases between them. CDR3 bases: TGTGCCATCAGTGAGTCGCCAGCGGGGAACACCGGGGAGCTGTTTTTT. Its translation is CAISESPAGNTGELFF.

This chain joins TRBV3-1 and TRBJ1-5; no reliable D call. V lost 0 bases to trimming and J lost 5 bases, with 17 bases between them. There are 17 residues in the CDR3. Germline V gene sequence: CDR1 LGHDT, CDR2 YNNKEL (reference sequence). The CDR3 DNA sequence: TGTGCCAGCAGCCAAGAAGGAGGAGGGTTGGAACATCAGCCCCAGCATTTT. As protein: CASSQEGGGLEHQPQHF.

The CDR3 loop reads CASSQVPPTGLTGELFF. As DNA, the CDR3 is TGCGCCAGCAGCCAAGTGCCCCCCACAGGGCTCACCGGGGAGCTGTTTTTT. The rearrangement uses TRBV4-1 and TRBJ2-2, with D possibly TRBD1 on 6 matching bases. Germline V gene lookup returns CDR1 MGHRA and CDR2 YSYEKL. CDR3 length equals 17 residues. With 1 base removed from V and 4 bases from J, the gap between germline ends came to 16 bases.

This clonotype has only a few counts. This sequence joins TRBV6-5 and TRBJ2-3; perhaps TRBD2 as D (6 bases). Trimming left V 3 bases short and J 2 bases short, with 9 bases between. There are 14 residues in the CDR3. Germline lookup yields CDR1 MNHEY and CDR2 SVGAGI. The CDR3 here is CASSYGGNTDTQYF. CDR3 nucleotide sequence: TGTGCCAGCAGTTATGGAGGGAACACAGATACGCAGTATTTT.

V is TRBV20-1 and J is TRBJ2-1; no firm D call. CDR1 and CDR2 from the germline V gene are DFQATT and SNEGSKA (reference sequence). The V end lost 8 bases, the J end lost 1 base, and 21 bases lay between the germline ends. CDR3 length equals 16 residues. CDR3 sequence reads: CSPARELDISYNEQFF. The CDR3 region has the DNA TGCAGTCCAGCTAGGGAACTTGATATATCCTACAATGAGCAGTTCTTC.

The gene calls are TRBV20-1 and TRBJ1-4; perhaps TRBD1 as D (6 bases). Germline V gene sequence: CDR1 DFQATT, CDR2 SNEGSKA (reference sequence). The CDR3 runs to 14 residues. V lost 0 bases, J lost 4 bases, and 9 bases lay in between. The CDR3 coding sequence is TGCAGTGCTAGAGAGGACAGCTTTAATGAAAAACTGTTTTTT. It codes for CSAREDSFNEKLFF.

This clonotype was recorded a few times. CDR3 coding DNA: TGCAGCGCCCTAGTGAGGGCCGCCGGGGAGCTGTTTTTT. The encoded protein is CSALVRAAGELFF. This chain connects TRBV29-1 to TRBJ2-2; TRBD2 might be the D (5 bases). Per the germline V gene, CDR1 is SQVTM and CDR2 is ANQGSEA. The germline V and J ends were trimmed by 7 bases and 6 bases, with 15 bases remaining between them. CDR3 length equals 13 residues.

This clonotype has ten or more counts. In nucleotides, the CDR3 is TGCAGTGCTACACTAGCGGGGCTACAGAATGAGCAGTTCTTC. Its protein is CSATLAGLQNEQFF. The gene calls are TRBV20-1 and TRBJ2-1, with 10 bases fitting TRBD2. CDR1 and CDR2 (germline): DFQATT, SNEGSKA (reference sequence). CDR3 size: 14 residues. Losses at the gene ends were 4 bases for V and 7 bases for J; bases not matched to a gene: 7.

This clonotype was counted between two and nine times. The chain employs TRBV2 and TRBJ2-2; 13 bases are a match to TRBD2. This CDR3 is built from 17 residues. V was clipped by 6 bases and J by 3 bases; unmatched bases: 7. The germline V gene encodes CDR1 SNHLY and CDR2 FYNNEI. This CDR3 is CASSRTSGSVHTGELFF. In nucleotides, the CDR3 is TGTGCCAGCAGCCGGACTAGCGGGAGCGTTCACACCGGGGAGCTGTTTTTT.

The chain recombines TRBV9 with TRBJ2-3; D remains ambiguous. CDR1 is SGDLS, CDR2 YYNGEE, per germline. The germline V and J ends were trimmed by 0 bases and 2 bases, with 16 bases remaining between them. The CDR3 has 17 amino acids. The CDR3 protein is CASSVAMRPTYTDTQYF. The DNA of the CDR3 is TGTGCCAGCAGCGTAGCTATGAGACCAACTTACACAGATACGCAGTATTTT. Together with reference TRBV9 and TRBJ2-3, the CDR3 gives the full variable domain: DSGVTQTPKHLITATGQRVTLRCSPRSGDLSVYWYQQSLDQGLQFLIQYYNGEERAKGNILERFSAQQFPDLHSELNLSSLELGDSALYFCASSVAMRPTYTDTQYFGPGTRLTVL.

V is TRBV7-9 and J is TRBJ1-6, with 8 bases fitting TRBD1. Germline values: CDR1 SEHNR, CDR2 FQNEAQ (reference sequence). The CDR3 is 15 amino acids. The V gene end was trimmed by 6 bases and the J gene end by 4 bases; junction bases not matched to a gene: 5. Here the CDR3 DNA reads TGTGCCAGCAGAGGACAGGGAACTTATAATTCACCCCTCCACTTT. It codes for CASRGQGTYNSPLHF.

V is TRBV5-1 and J is TRBJ1-4, with a tentative D call TRBD1 (5 bases). CDR3 length: 14 residues. V was clipped by 2 bases and J by 9 bases, with 14 bases between them. The germline V gene has CDR1 SGHRS and CDR2 YFSETQ. The CDR3 is CASSLGQGGQKLFF. CDR3 DNA: TGCGCCAGCAGCTTAGGGCAGGGCGGGCAAAAACTGTTTTTT.

V is TRBV24-1 and J is TRBJ2-2, with 12 bases fitting TRBD1. CDR1 KGHDR and CDR2 SFDVKD come from the germline V gene. V lost 1 base, J lost 4 bases, and 3 bases stayed unmatched. The CDR3 runs 17 residues. CDR3 coding DNA: TGTGCCACCAGTGATTTTGGGACAGGGGGCGTCACCGGGGAGCTGTTTTTT. The encoded protein is CATSDFGTGGVTGELFF.

This clonotype was seen more than once but under ten times. The chain employs TRBV12-3 or TRBV12-4 and TRBJ1-6; D may be TRBD1 (5 bases). The germline V and J ends were trimmed by 5 bases and 14 bases, with 19 bases remaining between them. CDR3 length equals 14 residues. The CDR3 region has the DNA TGTGCCAGCAGTATAGGACACGGAGTTCGGGCCCTCCACTTT. It yields the protein CASSIGHGVRALHF.

This clonotype was detected only a few times. The V and J genes are TRBV30 and TRBJ2-7; 7 bases agree with TRBD1. Germline V CDR1 and CDR2: GTSNPN, SVGIG (reference sequence). Losses at the gene ends were 3 bases for V and 1 base for J; bases not matched to a gene: 3. The CDR3 extends over 13 amino acids. CDR3 sequence reads: CAWRGTASYEQYF. The CDR3 DNA sequence: TGTGCCTGGAGGGGGACAGCTTCCTACGAGCAGTACTTC.

This clonotype occurred a few times. The chain combines TRBV3-1 with TRBJ1-2; D may be TRBD1 (5 bases). CDR1 LGHDT and CDR2 YNNKEL come from the germline V gene (reference sequence). V lost 0 bases and J 8 bases, leaving 13 bases between the germline ends. The CDR3 contains 14 residues. The CDR3 DNA is TGTGCCAGCAGCCAAGATCTTGGCAGGGACGGCTACACCTTC. Its protein product is CASSQDLGRDGYTF.

V gene TRBV11-2 combines with J gene TRBJ2-1; no clear D. Germline V CDR1 and CDR2: SGHAT, FQNNGV. V lost 6 bases, J lost 0 bases, and 21 bases lay in between. This CDR3 contains 18 residues. CDR3 in DNA: TGTGCCAGCAGACTCCTCCCCTTGGCTCCGAGCTCCTACAATGAGCAGTTCTTC. Protein sequence: CASRLLPLAPSSYNEQFF.

J is TRBJ2-6 and V is TRBV2, with D perhaps TRBD1 (5 bases). The V end was cut by 7 bases, the J end by 0 bases, with 7 bases between. The CDR3 contains 14 residues. Germline V gives CDR1 SNHLY, CDR2 FYNNEI. CDR3 coding DNA: TGTGCCAGCATGGGGCCCTCTGGGGCCAACGTCCTGACTTTC. This sequence encodes CASMGPSGANVLTF.

This clonotype occurred a few times. The chain carries TRBV4-1 and TRBJ2-4; 16 bases align to TRBD2. Unmatched junction bases numbered 3, after V lost 6 bases and J lost 7 bases. This CDR3 comprises 15 residues. Germline V gene sequence: CDR1 MGHRA, CDR2 YSYEKL. The CDR3 here is CASRGLAGGLNIQYF. DNA for the CDR3: TGCGCCAGCAGGGGACTAGCGGGAGGGCTTAACATTCAGTACTTC.

The genes are TRBV15 and TRBJ1-6; D uncertain. The germline CDR1 and CDR2 sequences are LNHNV and YYDKDF (reference sequence). CDR3 size: 13 residues. With 6 bases removed from V and 0 bases from J, the gap between germline ends came to 3 bases. This chain's CDR3 is CATRSSYNSPLHF. CDR3 coding DNA: TGTGCCACCAGAAGCTCCTATAATTCACCCCTCCACTTT.

This chain links TRBV20-1 with TRBJ2-7; TRBD2 is a possible D gene (5 bases). In germline, CDR1 is DFQATT, CDR2 SNEGSKA (reference sequence). The CDR3 sequence is 12 residues long. Trimming cost V 2 bases and J 3 bases, with 8 bases left between them. CDR3 in amino acids: CSARPSSYEQYF. The CDR3 coding sequence is TGCAGTGCTAGACCTAGCAGCTACGAGCAGTACTTC.

This sequence joins TRBV30 and TRBJ1-6; maybe TRBD1 (6 bases). Trimming left V 0 bases short and J 13 bases short, with 19 bases between. The CDR3 extends over 15 amino acids. CDR1 and CDR2 from the germline V gene are GTSNPN and SVGIG (reference sequence). The CDR3 nucleotides read TGTGCCTGGAGTGTTCTCACCGGGACAAAACAGCCCCTCCACTTT. This translates into CAWSVLTGTKQPLHF.

Only a few counts were recorded for this clonotype. CDR3 sequence reads: CASSQDRTSGRTDTQYF. The DNA of the CDR3 is TGTGCCAGCAGCCAAGATCGGACTAGCGGTCGCACAGATACGCAGTATTTT. V and J are TRBV3-1 and TRBJ2-3, with 10 bases aligning to TRBD2. Germline lookup yields CDR1 LGHDT and CDR2 YNNKEL (reference sequence). The CDR3 is made up of 17 amino acids. Trimming removed 0 bases from V and 1 base from J; junction bases left unmatched: 4.

This clonotype has more than one count but fewer than ten. The chain recombines TRBV7-9 with TRBJ1-1; D not resolved. The CDR3 length is 14 residues. The ends were cut back, 11 bases at V and 1 base at J, with 17 bases in the middle. Germline-derived CDR1 and CDR2 are SEHNR and FQNEAQ (reference sequence). CDR3 sequence: CAGPRGLENTEAFF. The CDR3 bases are TGTGCCGGTCCCCGGGGATTGGAGAACACTGAAGCTTTCTTT.